This T cell receptor beta chain was recovered during a study of control samples from healthy donors and cancer patients. The method was immunoSEQ multiplex PCR; TCRdb's version includes in-frame clones alone and lacks a portion of them. The sample shows roughly 400,000 clones, approximately 92% of them seen only once. The germline V gene has CDR1 SNHLY and CDR2 FYNNEI. This CDR3 is built from 14 residues. V lost 6 bases and J lost 3; bases outside the gene matches: 5. The TCR was taken from a man aged 35-49 years with head and neck cancer. The chain recombines TRBV2 with TRBJ1-5, with 7 nucleotides matching TRBD1. Sample: PBMCs. The CDR3 loop is CASSAGQFNQPQHF. In DNA, the CDR3 is TGTGCCAGCAGCGCGGGACAGTTCAATCAGCCCCAGCATTTT.